The 16 T cell receptor beta chains presented below share a single source sample, sequenced in a study of T cells after yellow fever vaccination. In TCRdb, the 5' RACE reads were re-called with MiXCR into one record per CDR3 protein. The data contain 160,000 or so distinct CDR3 sequences, almost 7% of them singletons. This sample comprised CD4+ T cells sorted from PBMCs, obtained less than 6 days after the first yellow fever vaccination. Source of these receptors: a man between 18 and 35 years old who received the YFV17D yellow fever vaccine.

The sample holds many counts of this clonotype. The CDR3 DNA reads as TGTGCCACCAGTGATTCGGGACAGGGTACCGGGGAGCTGTTTTTT. Translated, it gives CATSDSGQGTGELFF. This rearrangement joins TRBV24-1 to TRBJ2-2, with 9 bases fitting TRBD1. The CDR3 is 15 amino acids. With 2 bases clipped from V and 5 bases from J, the junction kept 2 bases outside the gene matches. Per germline, CDR1 KGHDR and CDR2 SFDVKD.

The chain joins TRBV12-3 or TRBV12-4 to TRBJ1-5, with TRBD1 as a possible D gene (6 bases). Trimming took off 1 base at V and 5 bases at J, with 15 bases between the two ends. This CDR3 comprises 16 residues. As DNA, the CDR3 is TGTGCCAGCAGTTTAGAACCACGGGGGGCCGATCAGCCCCAGCATTTT. It specifies CASSLEPRGADQPQHF.

The chain has TRBV5-1 and TRBJ1-6, with a possible D match to TRBD1 (6 bases). The CDR3 length is 14 residues. CDR1 is SGHRS, CDR2 YFSETQ, per germline. V was trimmed by 4 bases and J by 7 bases, leaving 12 bases between them. CDR3: CASSHGTRNSPLHF. The CDR3 nucleotides are TGCGCCAGCAGCCACGGGACAAGGAATTCACCCCTCCACTTT.

This sequence joins TRBV6-5 and TRBJ1-3, with 7 bases matching TRBD1. With V trimmed by 6 bases and J by 3 bases, 11 bases remained unmatched. The CDR3 totals 16 residues. Germline CDR1 is MNHEY and CDR2 is SVGAGI. CDR3 nucleotides: TGTGCCAGCAGGGTGGAGGGGGCGCTTCGTGGAAACACCATATATTTT. Translation gives CASRVEGALRGNTIYF.

The CDR3, as DNA: TGTGCCAGTAGTAGAGACAGGGGGATTCCCTACGAGCAGTACTTC. This gives the protein CASSRDRGIPYEQYF. The chain recombines TRBV19 with TRBJ2-7, with TRBD1 matching 9 bases. From germline, CDR1 is LNHDA and CDR2 SQIVND (reference sequence). J lost 2 bases, V lost 4 bases, and 6 bases had no gene match. CDR3 length equals 15 residues.

The rearrangement uses TRBV7-2 and TRBJ1-3; D is ambiguous. Trimming stripped 6 bases from V and 2 bases from J, with 8 bases between. The CDR3 totals 13 residues. Per germline, CDR1 SGHTA and CDR2 FQGNSA. CDR3 sequence reads: CASSPTTGNTIYF. The CDR3 nucleotides are TGTGCCAGCAGTCCCACGACTGGAAACACCATATATTTT.

Many counts were recorded for this clonotype. V is TRBV6-5 and J is TRBJ2-7; 10 bases align to TRBD1. Germline CDR1 is MNHEY and CDR2 is SVGAGI. The CDR3 totals 13 residues. The J segment lost 4 bases and the V segment lost 7 bases, leaving 4 bases of the junction unmatched. In DNA, the CDR3 is TGTGCCAGCAATAGACAGGGGGCATACGAGCAGTACTTC. This encodes CASNRQGAYEQYF.

This clonotype was seen a handful of times. The chain employs TRBV7-9 and TRBJ2-3; D unresolved. This CDR3 is 16 amino acids long. Germline values: CDR1 SEHNR, CDR2 FQNEAQ (reference sequence). V dropped 5 bases and J dropped 2 bases, with 17 bases sitting between them. CDR3 loop: CASSGTTSPFTDTQYF. CDR3 DNA: TGTGCCAGCAGCGGAACCACTTCCCCATTCACAGATACGCAGTATTTT. Full variable domain (missing parts from reference TRBV7-9 and TRBJ2-3): DTGVSQNPRHKITKRGQNVTFRCDPISEHNRLYWYRQTLGQGPEFLTYFQNEAQLEKSRLLSDRFSAERPKGSFSTLEIQRTEQGDSAMYLCASSGTTSPFTDTQYFGPGTRLTVL.

This clonotype was picked up a small number of times. The chain combines TRBV5-6 with TRBJ2-2, with D possibly TRBD2 on 7 matching bases. Trimming stripped 0 bases from V and 2 bases from J, with 14 bases between. Germline V gene lookup returns CDR1 SGHDT and CDR2 YYEEEE. The CDR3 loop spans 17 amino acids. The CDR3 DNA follows: TGTGCCAGCAGCTTGGTTGCGGGGGCTACTAACACCGGGGAGCTGTTTTTT. This gives the protein CASSLVAGATNTGELFF.

This clonotype was seen repeatedly, ten times or more. V gene TRBV6-1 combines with J gene TRBJ1-5, with 8 bases matching TRBD1. V gave up 11 bases and J gave up 2 bases; unmatched junction bases: 8. The CDR3 sequence is 14 residues long. Germline values: CDR1 MNHNS, CDR2 SASEGT. The CDR3 reads CAPAAGGRNQPQHF. The CDR3 bases are TGTGCCCCAGCGGCAGGGGGCCGCAATCAGCCCCAGCATTTT.

At least ten counts were recorded for this clonotype. The chain links TRBV5-1 to TRBJ2-1, with 13 bases matching TRBD2. From germline, CDR1 is SGHRS and CDR2 YFSETQ. This CDR3 is built from 15 residues. Trimming removed 4 bases from V and 6 bases from J; junction bases left unmatched: 4. The CDR3 bases are TGCGCCAGCAGCCGGGGACTAGCGGGGCTCAATGAGCAGTTCTTC. It codes for CASSRGLAGLNEQFF.

With regard to this clonotype: Given a much more abundant clone one base away, this may be a read error. The gene calls are TRBV18 and TRBJ1-5; D gene unclear. V was clipped by 4 bases and J by 3 bases, with 10 bases between them. CDR1 and CDR2 (germline): KGHSH, LQKENI. The CDR3 has 14 amino acids. The CDR3 reads CASSQGGNNQPQHF. DNA of the CDR3: TGTGCCAGCTCACAGGGAGGGAACAATCAGCCCCAGCATTTT.

There are many counts of this clonotype. This chain links TRBV7-9 with TRBJ1-2, with unresolved D. The V end was cut by 5 bases, the J end by 6 bases, with 19 bases between. Per germline, CDR1 SEHNR and CDR2 FQNEAQ (reference sequence). CDR3 length: 15 amino acids. The CDR3, as DNA: TGTGCCAGCAGCATAACCAGGAATAAGGGTCATGGCTACACCTTC. Its translation: CASSITRNKGHGYTF.

J is TRBJ2-3 and V is TRBV7-9; 9 nucleotides line up with TRBD2. V was clipped by 7 bases and J by 4 bases; unmatched bases: 9. This CDR3 is 15 amino acids long. The germline V gene has CDR1 SEHNR and CDR2 FQNEAQ (reference sequence). CDR3 region: CASTPGRGGADTQYF. The CDR3 DNA follows: TGTGCCAGCACCCCTGGGCGGGGGGGCGCAGATACGCAGTATTTT. The full variable domain, with the rest looked up from reference TRBV7-9 and TRBJ2-3, is DTGVSQNPRHKITKRGQNVTFRCDPISEHNRLYWYRQTLGQGPEFLTYFQNEAQLEKSRLLSDRFSAERPKGSFSTLEIQRTEQGDSAMYLCASTPGRGGADTQYFGPGTRLTVL.

This clonotype was seen many times. The chain joins TRBV3-1 to TRBJ1-1; no clear D. Trimming removed 4 bases at V and 1 base at J, with 7 bases between. This CDR3 comprises 13 residues. Germline V gene sequence: CDR1 LGHDT, CDR2 YNNKEL (reference sequence). This chain's CDR3 is CASSPRGNTEAFF. Written as DNA, the CDR3 is TGTGCCAGCAGCCCTCGGGGGAACACTGAAGCTTTCTTT.

This clonotype has at least ten counts. This rearrangement joins TRBV6-1 to TRBJ2-3; 7 bases are a match to TRBD2. There are 14 residues in the CDR3. Germline-derived CDR1 and CDR2 are MNHNS and SASEGT. The V gene end was trimmed by 7 bases and the J gene end by 7 bases; junction bases not matched to a gene: 11. CDR3 DNA sequence: TGTGCCAGCATCCAAGGACTAGAGAGAAATACGCAGTATTTT. Protein sequence: CASIQGLERNTQYF.